The rows below give T cell receptor beta chains drawn from one sample of a study of glioma-infiltrating T cells. TCRdb reprocessed the multiplex PCR reads with MiXCR, giving one entry per CDR3 protein. The sample lists approximately 400,000 distinct CDR3 sequences; 41% were seen once. Sequencing input: glioma tissue, nonneoplastic brain tissue, or PBMCs (not recorded which). All receptors come from a human donor with low-grade glioma or glioblastoma, undergoing nonglioma brain surgery, or in good health (not recorded which). Each CDR3 is given with its conserved first and last residue. The D gene is left open where the match is weak. Clone sizes are given selectively: once, few, many, or a class where the clone is expanded.

J: TRBJ1-5
D: NA
size: NA
V: TRBV6-5
CDR3: CDSTAGRLWNQPQHF
DNA: TGTGACAGCACCGCTGGCAGGCTGTGGAATCAGCCCCAGCATTTT

J: TRBJ1-4
D: TRBD1
size: NA
V: TRBV5-1
CDR3: CASSLTHRDRGIF
DNA: TGCGCCAGCAGCCTGACCCACCGGGACAGAGGAATTTTT

J: TRBJ2-4
D: TRBD2
size: NA
V: TRBV7-2
CDR3: CASSLQAGEYHIQYF
DNA: TGTGCCAGCAGCTTACAAGCGGGAGAGTATCACATTCAGTACTTC

J: TRBJ1-1
D: NA
size: many
V: TRBV27
CDR3: CASSYNTANTEAFF
DNA: TGTGCCAGCAGTTACAACACAGCGAACACTGAAGCTTTCTTT

J: TRBJ2-7
D: TRBD1
size: NA
V: TRBV7-2
CDR3: CASGPTGGHTYEQYF
DNA: TGTGCCAGCGGCCCCACAGGGGGCCATACCTACGAGCAGTACTTC

J: TRBJ1-2
D: NA
size: NA
V: TRBV15
CDR3: CATTSGSDYTF
DNA: TGTGCCACCACGTCAGGGAGTGACTACACCTTC

J: TRBJ1-1
D: NA
size: few
V: TRBV5-1
CDR3: CASSLDEGSTEAFF
DNA: TGCGCCAGCAGCTTGGATGAAGGGTCCACTGAAGCTTTCTTT

J: TRBJ2-1
D: NA
size: few
V: TRBV27
CDR3: CASSSRDTSYNEQFF
DNA: TGTGCCAGCAGTTCCCGGGACACCTCCTACAATGAGCAGTTCTTC

J: TRBJ2-7
D: TRBD1
size: NA
V: TRBV12-5
CDR3: CASGTGTGVYEQYF
DNA: TGTGCTAGTGGAACCGGGACAGGGGTATACGAGCAGTACTTC

J: TRBJ2-2
D: NA
size: few
V: TRBV24-1
CDR3: CATSDPDRLNTGELFF
DNA: TGTGCCACCAGTGACCCCGACAGGCTGAACACCGGGGAGCTGTTTTTT

J: TRBJ1-1
D: NA
size: many
V: TRBV7-6
CDR3: CASSLARKGTEAFF
DNA: TGTGCCAGCAGCTTAGCCAGAAAAGGCACTGAAGCTTTCTTT

J: TRBJ2-3
D: TRBD2
size: few
V: TRBV7-9
CDR3: CASSRTSGSDTQYF
DNA: TGTGCCAGCAGCCGGACTAGCGGGAGTGATACGCAGTATTTT

J: TRBJ2-7
D: NA
size: many
V: TRBV7-2
CDR3: CASSLDRLAINEQYF
DNA: TGTGCCAGCAGCTTAGATCGGCTAGCGATCAACGAGCAGTACTTC

J: TRBJ2-1
D: TRBD2
size: NA
V: TRBV7-2
CDR3: CASSVRTSGDNEQFF
DNA: TGTGCCAGCAGCGTAAGGACTAGCGGGGACAATGAGCAGTTCTTC

J: TRBJ2-5
D: TRBD2
size: NA
V: TRBV20-1
CDR3: CSARDSRTSGSEETQYF
DNA: TGCAGTGCTAGAGATTCCCGCACTAGCGGGAGTGAAGAGACCCAGTACTTC

J: TRBJ2-1
D: TRBD1
size: NA
V: TRBV6-1
CDR3: CAGSGGTGRINEQFF
DNA: TGTGCCGGCAGTGGTGGGACAGGGAGAATCAATGAGCAGTTCTTC

J: TRBJ2-5
D: TRBD2
size: few
V: TRBV4-2
CDR3: CASRVGRASETQYF
DNA: TGTGCCAGCAGGGTCGGGAGGGCCTCAGAGACCCAGTACTTC

J: TRBJ2-7
D: NA
size: NA
V: TRBV28
CDR3: CASSPVDSESGYEQYF
DNA: TGTGCCAGCAGTCCCGTGGACTCGGAGTCAGGCTACGAGCAGTACTTC

J: TRBJ2-7
D: TRBD1
size: few
V: TRBV27
CDR3: CASSFGTGLNKQYF
DNA: TGTGCCAGCAGTTTCGGGACAGGCCTAAACAAGCAGTACTTC

J: TRBJ1-1
D: NA
size: once
V: TRBV5-6
CDR3: CASSFQSYTEAFF
DNA: TGTGCCAGCAGCTTTCAGTCTTACACTGAAGCTTTCTTT

J: TRBJ2-7
D: NA
size: NA
V: TRBV7-2
CDR3: CASSSFIDEQYF
DNA: TGTGCCAGCAGCTCCTTTATTGACGAGCAGTACTTC

J: TRBJ1-1
D: TRBD1
size: NA
V: TRBV4-1
CDR3: CASSHEQGGNTETFF
DNA: TGCGCCAGCAGCCACGAACAGGGGGGGAACACTGAAACTTTCTTT

J: TRBJ2-1
D: NA
size: few
V: TRBV6-6
CDR3: CASSYSPDNNEQFF
DNA: TGTGCCAGCAGTTACTCGCCGGACAACAATGAGCAGTTCTTC

J: TRBJ1-5
D: NA
size: few
V: TRBV24-1
CDR3: CATSDVEPNQPQHF
DNA: TGTGCCACCAGTGATGTAGAGCCAAATCAGCCCCAGCATTTT

J: TRBJ1-5
D: NA
size: many
V: TRBV6-6
CDR3: CASSYGPGPNQPQHF
DNA: TGTGCCAGCAGTTACGGCCCAGGACCCAATCAGCCCCAGCATTTT

J: TRBJ1-1
D: NA
size: few
V: TRBV18
CDR3: CASSSSNEAFF
DNA: TGTGCCAGCTCTAGCAGTAATGAAGCTTTTTTT

J: TRBJ2-2
D: NA
size: few
V: TRBV4-3
CDR3: CASSQLDGPTNTGELFF
DNA: TGCGCCAGCAGCCAACTGGACGGACCGACGAACACCGGGGAGCTGTTTTTT

J: TRBJ2-7
D: TRBD1
size: NA
V: TRBV7-9
CDR3: CASSLGTGGSYEQYF
DNA: TGTGCCAGCAGCTTAGGGACAGGGGGCTCCTACGAGCAGTACTTC

J: TRBJ2-1
D: TRBD2
size: few
V: TRBV6-1
CDR3: CASSELTSGPLSSYNEQFF
DNA: TGTGCCAGCAGTGAATTAACTAGCGGGCCACTGAGCTCCTACAATGAGCAGTTCTTC

J: TRBJ1-2
D: TRBD1
size: many
V: TRBV20-1
CDR3: CSASTGADGYTF
DNA: TGCAGTGCTAGCACAGGGGCGGATGGCTACACCTTC

J: TRBJ1-2
D: TRBD1
size: few
V: TRBV6-2/TRBV6-3
CDR3: CAISVPGQMKSYTF
DNA: TGTGCCATCAGCGTACCGGGACAGATGAAGAGCTACACCTTC

J: TRBJ1-4
D: NA
size: few
V: TRBV6-1
CDR3: CASSASRDYNEKLFF
DNA: TGTGCCAGCAGTGCCAGCCGGGACTACAACGAAAAACTGTTTTTT

J: TRBJ2-3
D: NA
size: NA
V: TRBV28
CDR3: CASSLAGAGNTDTQYF
DNA: TGTGCCAGCAGTTTAGCGGGCGCAGGGAACACAGATACGCAGTATTTT

J: TRBJ2-1
D: NA
size: NA
V: TRBV6-2/TRBV6-3
CDR3: CASSDAQRAYEQFF
DNA: TGTGCCAGCAGCGACGCGCAGCGGGCGTATGAGCAGTTCTTC

J: TRBJ2-2
D: NA
size: NA
V: TRBV29-1
CDR3: CSVAGREGGELFF
DNA: TGCAGCGTTGCTGGCAGGGAAGGCGGGGAGCTGTTTTTT

J: TRBJ1-1
D: NA
size: NA
V: TRBV19
CDR3: CASTKNPSLRNTEAFF
DNA: TGTGCCAGTACCAAGAACCCCTCTCTCCGGAACACTGAAGCTTTCTTT

J: TRBJ2-1
D: NA
size: few
V: TRBV4-3
CDR3: CASSQSWQGNYNEQFF
DNA: TGCGCCAGCAGCCAAAGTTGGCAGGGGAACTACAATGAGCAGTTCTTC

J: TRBJ1-1
D: TRBD1
size: NA
V: TRBV28
CDR3: CASSPLPGQGPASREALF
DNA: TGTGCCAGCAGCCCACTTCCGGGACAGGGGCCGGCGAGCCGTGAAGCTCTCTTT

J: TRBJ1-2
D: TRBD1
size: few
V: TRBV15
CDR3: CATSRDWAGGYGYTF
DNA: TGTGCCACCAGCAGAGATTGGGCAGGGGGCTATGGCTACACCTTC

J: TRBJ2-1
D: TRBD2
size: NA
V: TRBV20-1
CDR3: CSATVKAGGPDEQFF
DNA: TGCAGTGCTACGGTGAAGGCGGGAGGGCCTGATGAGCAGTTCTTC

J: TRBJ2-1
D: TRBD2
size: NA
V: TRBV28
CDR3: CGSGRNHGQFF
DNA: TGTGGGAGCGGGAGAAATCATGGGCAGTTCTTC

J: TRBJ2-7
D: TRBD2
size: NA
V: TRBV20-1
CDR3: CSAPASGGYERYF
DNA: TGCAGTGCTCCGGCTAGCGGCGGTTACGAGCGGTACTTC

J: TRBJ2-7
D: TRBD2
size: NA
V: TRBV20-1
CDR3: CSATRTSGTPYEQYF
DNA: TGCAGTGCTACCCGGACTAGCGGTACGCCCTACGAGCAGTACTTC

J: TRBJ2-1
D: TRBD1
size: few
V: TRBV7-7
CDR3: CASSLEPGGKNEQFF
DNA: TGTGCTAGCAGCTTAGAACCAGGGGGCAAGAATGAGCAGTTCTTC

J: TRBJ2-5
D: NA
size: many
V: TRBV10-3
CDR3: CAISERGAQETQYF
DNA: TGTGCCATCAGTGAAAGGGGGGCCCAAGAGACCCAGTACTTC

J: TRBJ2-3
D: TRBD1
size: NA
V: TRBV7-2
CDR3: CASSLGLGGAAHTQYF
DNA: TGTGCCAGCAGCTTAGGTCTAGGGGGCGCGGCACATACGCAGTATTTT

J: TRBJ2-7
D: NA
size: few
V: TRBV27
CDR3: CASSYRNSYSYERYF
DNA: TGTGCCAGCAGTTACCGGAATAGCTACTCCTACGAGCGGTACTTC

J: TRBJ2-5
D: NA
size: many
V: TRBV27
CDR3: CASSSLSGQETQYF
DNA: TGTGCCAGCAGTTCACTCTCGGGACAAGAGACCCAGTACTTC

J: TRBJ1-1
D: NA
size: NA
V: TRBV20-1
CDR3: CSARGRSYMNTEAFF
DNA: TGCAGTGCTAGGGGCCGATCCTACATGAACACTGAAGCTTTCTTT

J: TRBJ1-1
D: TRBD1
size: NA
V: TRBV7-9
CDR3: CASRQGDTEAFF
DNA: TGTGCCAGCAGGCAGGGGGACACTGAAGCTTTCTTT

J: TRBJ1-4
D: NA
size: NA
V: TRBV7-9
CDR3: CASSPGVGPPTNEKLFF
DNA: TGTGCCAGCAGCCCCGGCGTGGGGCCTCCAACTAATGAAAAACTGTTTTTT

J: TRBJ1-4
D: NA
size: few
V: TRBV7-9
CDR3: CASSRPNEKLFF
DNA: TGTGCCAGCAGCCGCCCTAATGAAAAACTGTTTTTT